These 29 T cell receptor beta chains came from one sample sequenced in a study of blood T cell repertoires in COVID-19. Profiled with immunoSEQ multiplex PCR; TCRdb holds only in-frame clones, not every one. The table shows 20,000 to 25,000 clones, with around 90% occurring only once. Sequencing used peripheral blood. The receptors were sampled from a woman over 75 with active COVID-19.

J is TRBJ2-4 and V is TRBV2; possibly TRBD1 for D (5 bases). This CDR3 contains 12 residues. Deletions cut 7 bases from V and 7 bases from J, with 11 bases between. Per the germline V gene, CDR1 is SNHLY and CDR2 is FYNNEI. CDR3 sequence (DNA): TGTGCCAGCAACAGGCAAGAGAACATTCAGTACTTC. Translation: CASNRQENIQYF.

Notes on this clone: The germline gene is not matched at one end of the junction; a read error may be the cause. Within the sample, other DNA sequences also encode this same CDR3. The chain is built from TRBV6-6 and TRBJ1-4, with TRBD1 matching 7 bases. This CDR3 spans 15 amino acids. Per germline, CDR1 MNHNY and CDR2 SVGAGI (reference sequence). The CDR3, as DNA: TGTGCCAGCAGTCCGGGACAGAGCAAAAATGAAAAACTATTTTTT. Protein sequence: CASSPGQSKNEKLFF.

This chain uses TRBV12-1 with TRBJ1-1; the table's D call of TRBD1 was not tested on the DNA. TRBV12-1 constitutes a pseudogene. The CDR3 contains 18 residues. The CDR3: CASRQIKGQDAMNTEAFF. CDR3 bases: TGTGCCAGCAGACAAATCAAAGGACAGGACGCCATGAACACTGAAGCTTTCTTT.

The chain links TRBV7-2 to TRBJ2-1, with a possible D match to TRBD2 (5 bases). Germline lookup yields CDR1 SGHTA and CDR2 FQGNSA. The V end lost 1 base, the J end lost 6 bases, and 10 bases lay between the germline ends. The CDR3 runs 14 residues. CDR3 DNA sequence: TGTGCCAGCAGCTTAGTAGCTAGCTTCAATGAGCAGTTCTTC. Residues: CASSLVASFNEQFF. Full variable domain (remainder filled in from reference TRBV7-2 and TRBJ2-1): GAGVSQSPSNKVTEKGKDVELRCDPISGHTALYWYRQSLGQGLEFLIYFQGNSAPDKSGLPSDRFSAERTGGSVSTLTIQRTQQEDSAVYLCASSLVASFNEQFFGPGTRLTVL.

The gene calls are TRBV12-3 or TRBV12-4 and TRBJ2-3; no clear D gene. V was cut by 4 bases and J by 2 bases, with 4 bases left in between. The CDR3 is 12 amino acids. CDR3 nucleotides: TGTGCCAGCAGTTCTTTCACAGATACGCAGTATTTT. It encodes CASSSFTDTQYF.

The chain links TRBV6-5 to TRBJ1-3; D might be TRBD1 (6 bases). Per the germline V gene, CDR1 is MNHEY and CDR2 is SVGAGI. This CDR3 has 14 amino acids. Between the trimmed V and J ends, which lost 7 bases and 2 bases, there was a span of 12 bases. CDR3 region: CASTGVMAGNTIYF. As DNA, the CDR3 is TGTGCCAGCACAGGGGTTATGGCTGGAAACACCATATATTTT.

The chain links TRBV6-2 or TRBV6-3 to TRBJ1-1, with D unresolved. Trimming took 6 bases from V and 5 from J, leaving 13 bases between them. Germline CDR1 and CDR2: MNHEY and SVGEGT. There are 13 residues in the CDR3. CDR3: CASSTDAGTEAFF. In DNA, the CDR3 is TGTGCCAGCAGCACGGACGCGGGGACTGAAGCTTTCTTT.

The chain combines TRBV2 with TRBJ2-5; 10 bases are shared with TRBD2. Trimming at V came to 8 bases and at J to 5 bases, leaving 11 bases not matched to a gene. Germline CDR1 is SNHLY and CDR2 is FYNNEI. This CDR3 has 15 residues. CDR3 sequence reads: CASPPAGGRGETQYF. In DNA, the CDR3 is TGTGCCAGCCCCCCAGCGGGGGGGCGGGGTGAGACCCAGTACTTC. Filled out from reference TRBV2 and TRBJ2-5, the complete variable domain reads EPEVTQTPSHQVTQMGQEVILRCVPISNHLYFYWYRQILGQKVEFLVSFYNNEISEKSEIFDDQFSVERPDGSNFTLKIRSTKLEDSAMYFCASPPAGGRGETQYFGPGTRLLVL.

J is TRBJ2-1 and V is TRBV18; 11 positions agree with TRBD2. CDR1 and CDR2 (germline): KGHSH, LQKENI. The CDR3 loop spans 17 amino acids. With V trimmed by 4 bases and J by 4 bases, 9 bases remained unmatched. The CDR3 DNA is TGTGCCAGCTCACTAAGACTAGCGGGAAGTGGGTACAATGAGCAGTTCTTC. This sequence encodes CASSLRLAGSGYNEQFF. The full variable domain, completed using reference TRBV18 and TRBJ2-1, is NAGVMQNPRHLVRRRGQEARLRCSPMKGHSHVYWYRQLPEEGLKFMVYLQKENIIDESGMPKERFSAEFPKEGPSILRIQQVVRGDSAAYFCASSLRLAGSGYNEQFFGPGTRLTVL.

The rearrangement uses TRBV2 and TRBJ2-3, with D possibly matching TRBD2 (6 bases). Germline V CDR1 and CDR2: SNHLY, FYNNEI. The ends were cut back, 7 bases at V and 4 bases at J, with 12 bases in the middle. CDR3 length: 13 residues. The CDR3 here is CASKGGASDTQYF. CDR3 sequence (DNA): TGTGCCAGCAAGGGCGGGGCCTCAGATACGCAGTATTTT.

The genes are TRBV6-2 or TRBV6-3 and TRBJ2-1; D is undetermined. The germline V gene encodes CDR1 MNHEY and CDR2 SVGEGT. The CDR3 is made up of 14 amino acids. V was cut by 1 base and J by 7 bases, with 11 bases left in between. The CDR3 region has the DNA TGTGCCAGCAGTTACTTACTCAACCCAAATGAGCAGTTCTTC. This sequence encodes CASSYLLNPNEQFF.

V gene TRBV7-2 combines with J gene TRBJ1-4; D is perhaps TRBD1 (6 bases). V gave up 5 bases and J gave up 4 bases, with 14 bases separating them. Germline V lookup: CDR1 SGHTA, CDR2 FQGNSA. The CDR3 runs 15 residues. This CDR3 is CASSPKGGYNEKLFF. Written as DNA, the CDR3 is TGTGCCAGCAGCCCCAAAGGGGGTTATAATGAAAAACTGTTTTTT.

J is TRBJ2-1 and V is TRBV5-6; weak D call: TRBD2 (6 bases). The CDR3 extends over 15 amino acids. Germline-derived CDR1 and CDR2 are SGHDT and YYEEEE. The V end lost 6 bases, the J end lost 5 bases, and 18 bases lay between the germline ends. The CDR3: CASNFRRGPNNEQFF. The CDR3 nucleotides are TGTGCCAGCAACTTCCGGCGGGGCCCAAACAATGAGCAGTTCTTC.

V gene TRBV5-5 combines with J gene TRBJ1-4; D remains ambiguous. This CDR3 is built from 15 residues. Trimming took off 0 bases at V and 0 bases at J, with 6 bases between the two ends. Germline assignment: CDR1 SGHKS and CDR2 YYEKEE (reference sequence). As DNA, the CDR3 is TGTGCCAGCAGCTTGGCTCCGGCAACTAATGAAAAACTGTTTTTT. Translating it yields CASSLAPATNEKLFF.

The chain carries TRBV6-1 and TRBJ1-2, with D perhaps TRBD1 (5 bases). Germline CDR1 is MNHNS and CDR2 is SASEGT. V was trimmed by 3 bases and J by 0 bases, leaving 5 bases between them. CDR3 length: 13 amino acids. DNA of the CDR3: TGTGCCAGCAGTGAGACAGCTAACTATGGCTACACCTTC. Translating gives CASSETANYGYTF.

The chain uses TRBV7-9 and TRBJ2-7; weak D call: TRBD1 (7 bases). The V end was cut by 5 bases, the J end by 5 bases, with 16 bases between. Germline assignment: CDR1 SEHNR and CDR2 FQNEAQ (reference sequence). The CDR3 spans 14 residues. CDR3 amino acids: CASSNTGEVHEQYF. DNA of the CDR3: TGTGCCAGCAGCAACACAGGGGAGGTCCACGAGCAGTACTTC. The full variable domain, rest sourced from reference TRBV7-9 and TRBJ2-7, is DTGVSQNPRHKITKRGQNVTFRCDPISEHNRLYWYRQTLGQGPEFLTYFQNEAQLEKSRLLSDRFSAERPKGSFSTLEIQRTEQGDSAMYLCASSNTGEVHEQYFGPGTRLTVT.

The chain joins TRBV2 to TRBJ1-5; 8 bases line up with TRBD1. This CDR3 comprises 14 residues. With V trimmed by 5 bases and J by 5 bases, 5 bases remained unmatched. Germline V lookup: CDR1 SNHLY, CDR2 FYNNEI. The CDR3 loop is CASSRQGSYQPQHF. The CDR3 nucleotides are TGTGCCAGCAGTCGACAGGGGTCGTATCAGCCCCAGCATTTT. The full variable domain, with the rest looked up from reference TRBV2 and TRBJ1-5, is EPEVTQTPSHQVTQMGQEVILRCVPISNHLYFYWYRQILGQKVEFLVSFYNNEISEKSEIFDDQFSVERPDGSNFTLKIRSTKLEDSAMYFCASSRQGSYQPQHFGDGTRLSIL.

The chain is built from TRBV19 and TRBJ1-6, with 8 positions matching TRBD1. Germline V CDR1 and CDR2: LNHDA, SQIVND (reference sequence). This CDR3 has 15 amino acids. V shed 7 bases, J shed 5 bases, and the junction held 7 bases outside the gene matches. CDR3 sequence: CASTPGRGHNSPLHF. For the CDR3, the DNA is TGTGCCAGTACCCCGGGCAGGGGGCATAATTCACCCCTCCACTTT.

The chain joins TRBV19 to TRBJ1-2; 10 bases match TRBD1. With V trimmed by 7 bases and J by 4 bases, 9 bases remained unmatched. CDR1 is LNHDA and CDR2 is SQIVND in the germline V gene (reference sequence). This CDR3 has 15 residues. Here the CDR3 reads CASKSPGQGTYGYTF. The CDR3 nucleotides read TGTGCCAGTAAAAGTCCGGGACAGGGGACCTATGGCTACACCTTC.

This sequence joins TRBV19 and TRBJ1-6; 8 nucleotides line up with TRBD1. Germline V gene sequence: CDR1 LNHDA, CDR2 SQIVND (reference sequence). The CDR3 contains 15 residues. Trimming at V came to 2 bases and at J to 10 bases, leaving 7 bases not matched to a gene. This CDR3 is CASSIRGTGRSPLHF. CDR3 bases: TGTGCCAGTAGTATAAGGGGGACAGGTCGATCACCCCTCCACTTT.

With regard to this clone: One end of the junction fails to match germline, which may point to a read error. The V and J genes are TRBV7-7 and TRBJ2-5; 10 bases map to TRBD2. CDR3 length: 16 residues. Germline lookup yields CDR1 SSHAT and CDR2 FNYEAQ (reference sequence). CDR3 amino acids: CASSPNSGGTQETQYF. The CDR3 region has the DNA TGTGCTAGCAGCCCCAATAGCGGGGGGACCCAAGAGACCCAGTACTTC.

Remarks on this clone: Germline is not matched at one junction end, which may reflect a read error. The chain uses TRBV7-7 and TRBJ2-1; 8 nucleotides agree with TRBD2. CDR3 length: 17 amino acids. Germline-derived CDR1 and CDR2 are SSHAT and FNYEAQ (reference sequence). The CDR3 DNA reads TGTGCTAGCAGCTTAGCATATACCGGGACTAGGCACAATGAGCAGTTCTTC. This codes for CASSLAYTGTRHNEQFF.

The chain uses TRBV3-1 (or the pseudogene TRBV3-2) and TRBJ1-2; tentatively, D is TRBD1 (5 bases). Trimming removed 1 base from V and 8 bases from J, with 14 bases in between. CDR1 is LGHDT and CDR2 is YNNKEL in the germline V gene (reference sequence). This CDR3 has 14 residues. The CDR3, as DNA: TGTGCCAGCAGCCAAGGGGGGGAGCCTTGGGGCTACACCTTC. Its protein product is CASSQGGEPWGYTF.

Points on this clone: At one boundary the junction diverges from the germline segment, which might be a read error. The rearrangement uses TRBV2 and TRBJ1-2; D not resolved. CDR1 is SNHLY, CDR2 FYNNEI, per germline. This CDR3 comprises 8 residues. CDR3 amino acids: CASTSFRF. CDR3 nucleotides: TGTGCCAGCACGTCCTTCCGCTTC.

This chain connects TRBV7-2 to TRBJ2-7; TRBD2 agrees at 12 bases. Per the germline V gene, CDR1 is SGHTA and CDR2 is FQGNSA. The CDR3 consists of 16 residues. V was pared by 6 bases and J by 4 bases, with 10 bases of the junction left unmatched. CDR3 coding DNA: TGTGCCAGCAGTCAAATAGGACTAGCGGGGAAGTACGAGCAGTACTTC. Protein product: CASSQIGLAGKYEQYF. Together with reference TRBV7-2 and TRBJ2-7, the CDR3 gives the full variable domain: GAGVSQSPSNKVTEKGKDVELRCDPISGHTALYWYRQSLGQGLEFLIYFQGNSAPDKSGLPSDRFSAERTGGSVSTLTIQRTQQEDSAVYLCASSQIGLAGKYEQYFGPGTRLTVT.

This chain links TRBV2 with TRBJ2-7, with D possibly matching TRBD1 (6 bases). The CDR3 sequence is 12 residues long. The germline V gene encodes CDR1 SNHLY and CDR2 FYNNEI. Trimming took 7 bases from V and 5 from J, leaving 12 bases between them. The CDR3 DNA follows: TGTGCCAGCAATCAGGGGCTCCACGAGCAGTACTTC. Amino acid sequence: CASNQGLHEQYF. Using reference TRBV2 and TRBJ2-7 for the parts outside the CDR3, the full variable domain is EPEVTQTPSHQVTQMGQEVILRCVPISNHLYFYWYRQILGQKVEFLVSFYNNEISEKSEIFDDQFSVERPDGSNFTLKIRSTKLEDSAMYFCASNQGLHEQYFGPGTRLTVT.

This chain uses TRBV10-2 with TRBJ1-1; D is ambiguous. Per the germline V gene, CDR1 is WSHSY and CDR2 is SAAADI. V gave up 4 bases and J gave up 0 bases, with 6 bases separating them. The CDR3 covers 13 residues. The DNA for the CDR3 is TGCGCCAGCAGTGTTGAGATGAACACTGAAGCTTTCTTT. It specifies CASSVEMNTEAFF.

The chain combines TRBV4-1 with TRBJ2-5, with D maybe TRBD2 (5 bases). The CDR3 covers 15 residues. Germline assignment: CDR1 MGHRA and CDR2 YSYEKL. Trimming took 3 bases from V and 1 from J, leaving 12 bases between them. Here the CDR3 reads CASSQAGLSQETQYF. Written as DNA, the CDR3 is TGCGCCAGCAGCCAGGCAGGACTGTCCCAAGAGACCCAGTACTTC.

This clone was observed once. The gene calls are TRBV29-1 and TRBJ2-3; TRBD1 is a possible D gene (6 bases). The ends were cut back, 7 bases at V and 2 bases at J, with 10 bases in the middle. The CDR3 spans 12 residues. Germline V lookup: CDR1 SQVTM, CDR2 ANQGSEA. CDR3 amino acids: CSARDNTDTQYF. The CDR3 nucleotides read TGCAGCGCCCGGGACAACACAGATACGCAGTATTTT.